These 16 T cell receptor beta chains were sequenced from one sample in a study of blood T cell repertoires in COVID-19. Sequencing used immunoSEQ multiplex PCR; TCRdb keeps in-frame clones, though not all of them. Among 200,000 or so clones listed, roughly 80% were seen once. Sequencing was performed on peripheral blood. These receptor sequences come from a man between 60 and 75 years old with active or convalescent COVID-19.

The J gene is TRBJ1-1, the V gene TRBV3-1 (or the pseudogene TRBV3-2); D gene uncertain. The CDR3 contains 14 residues. V dropped 1 base and J dropped 3 bases, with 9 bases sitting between them. Germline-derived CDR1 and CDR2 are LGHDT and YNNKEL (reference sequence). The CDR3, as DNA: TGTGCCAGCAGCCAAGTTTCGAGGGACACTGAAGCTTTCTTT. Translated: CASSQVSRDTEAFF.

This clone was observed a handful of times. The rearrangement uses TRBV6-5 and TRBJ2-7, with no clear D. Trimming cost V 0 bases and J 3 bases, with 9 bases left between them. This CDR3 has 14 residues. CDR1 and CDR2 (germline): MNHEY, SVGAGI. The CDR3 region has the DNA TGTGCCAGCAGTTACTCGGCAGTCCTCTACGAGCAGTACTTC. Translation: CASSYSAVLYEQYF.

The J gene is TRBJ1-2, the V gene TRBV7-2; D is uncertain. The CDR3 extends over 15 amino acids. V lost 1 base and J 0 bases, leaving 9 bases between the germline ends. Germline V CDR1 and CDR2: SGHTA, FQGNSA. In DNA form, the CDR3 reads TGTGCCAGCAGCTTAGTCTCAGATACTAACTATGGCTACACCTTC. Its protein product is CASSLVSDTNYGYTF. The complete variable domain, with remaining parts taken from reference TRBV7-2 and TRBJ1-2, reads GAGVSQSPSNKVTEKGKDVELRCDPISGHTALYWYRQSLGQGLEFLIYFQGNSAPDKSGLPSDRFSAERTGGSVSTLTIQRTQQEDSAVYLCASSLVSDTNYGYTFGSGTRLTVV.

This clone has just one count. The chain uses TRBV5-1 and TRBJ1-1; 10 nucleotides align to TRBD1. The CDR3 runs 14 residues. With 3 bases clipped from V and 3 bases from J, the junction kept 2 bases outside the gene matches. Germline V CDR1 and CDR2: SGHRS, YFSETQ. The CDR3 coding sequence is TGCGCCAGCAGCTCCGGGACAGGGGACACTGAAGCTTTCTTT. It encodes CASSSGTGDTEAFF.

The chain couples TRBV2 to TRBJ2-1, with D possibly being TRBD2 (5 bases). The germline V and J ends were trimmed by 0 bases and 8 bases, with 11 bases remaining between them. The germline gives CDR1 SNHLY, CDR2 FYNNEI. CDR3 length: 14 amino acids. CDR3 sequence: CASSEALRGYEQFF. DNA for the CDR3: TGTGCCAGCAGTGAAGCGCTTCGGGGTTATGAGCAGTTCTTC.

The gene calls are TRBV27 and TRBJ2-3; TRBD2 matches 7 bases. There are 16 residues in the CDR3. Germline assignment: CDR1 MNHEY and CDR2 SMNVEV (reference sequence). The V gene end was trimmed by 6 bases and the J gene end by 2 bases; junction bases not matched to a gene: 11. In DNA form, the CDR3 reads TGTGCCAGCAGGTCGCTGGGGGGAGGGAACACAGATACGCAGTATTTT. It yields the protein CASRSLGGGNTDTQYF.

The chain is built from TRBV6-2 or TRBV6-3 and TRBJ2-5; D not resolved. The germline V and J ends were trimmed by 4 bases and 2 bases, with 17 bases remaining between them. This CDR3 comprises 16 residues. CDR1 is MNHEY and CDR2 is SVGEGT in the germline V gene. Written as DNA, the CDR3 is TGTGCCAGCAGTTTTGGGCTCCTCGCCTCTCAAGAGACCCAGTACTTC. This encodes CASSFGLLASQETQYF.

This clone appeared a few times. The rearrangement joins TRBV29-1 to TRBJ2-1; 9 positions match TRBD2. This CDR3 spans 19 amino acids. V was clipped by 0 bases and J by 1 base; unmatched bases: 13. Germline-derived CDR1 and CDR2 are SQVTM and ANQGSEA. The CDR3 DNA sequence: TGCAGCGTTGAAGAAGGGCTAGCGGGAACGGCGGGTTCCTACAATGAGCAGTTCTTC. It specifies CSVEEGLAGTAGSYNEQFF.

V gene TRBV27 combines with J gene TRBJ2-2, with 7 positions matching TRBD2. This CDR3 region has 13 residues. The J segment lost 6 bases and the V segment lost 5 bases, leaving 3 bases of the junction unmatched. Germline V CDR1 and CDR2: MNHEY, SMNVEV (reference sequence). The CDR3 reads CASSPLAAGELFF. In nucleotides, the CDR3 is TGTGCCAGCAGTCCTCTAGCGGCCGGGGAGCTGTTTTTT.

The chain uses TRBV9 and TRBJ1-2, with 10 nucleotides matching TRBD1. J gave up 5 bases and V 4 bases, and 8 bases lay outside the gene matches. The CDR3 contains 15 residues. CDR1 SGDLS and CDR2 YYNGEE come from the germline V gene. Here the CDR3 reads CASSPRQGAGYGYTF. CDR3 nucleotides: TGTGCCAGCAGCCCCCGACAGGGGGCTGGGTATGGCTACACCTTC.

This chain links TRBV9 with TRBJ1-6, with 10 nucleotides matching TRBD1. Trimming cost V 8 bases and J 9 bases; bases outside gene matches: 8. The CDR3 is 14 residues long. The germline CDR1 and CDR2 sequences are SGDLS and YYNGEE. CDR3 region: CASKGTGEGSPLHF. The CDR3 DNA reads as TGTGCCAGTAAAGGGACAGGGGAGGGTTCACCCCTCCACTTT.

The chain employs TRBV24-1 and TRBJ1-2; D may be TRBD1 (5 bases). This CDR3 is built from 14 residues. Trimming took 1 base from V and 2 from J, leaving 7 bases between them. Germline CDR1 and CDR2: KGHDR and SFDVKD. The CDR3: CATSDLTGNYGYTF. In DNA form, the CDR3 reads TGTGCCACCAGTGATTTAACAGGAAACTATGGCTACACCTTC.

The gene calls are TRBV14 and TRBJ1-4; 7 positions match TRBD1. V shed 4 bases, J shed 4 bases, and the junction held 3 bases outside the gene matches. This CDR3 comprises 14 residues. The germline gives CDR1 SGHDN, CDR2 FVKESK. The CDR3: CASSRDRLNEKLFF. DNA of the CDR3: TGTGCCAGCAGCCGGGACAGACTTAATGAAAAACTGTTTTTT.

The rearrangement links TRBV7-2 to TRBJ1-1; no reliable D call. With 6 bases removed from V and 2 bases from J, the gap between germline ends came to 13 bases. CDR3 length equals 14 residues. CDR1 is SGHTA and CDR2 is FQGNSA in the germline V gene. The CDR3 spells CASRVDIVNTEAFF. For the CDR3, the DNA is TGTGCCAGCAGAGTCGACATCGTTAACACTGAAGCTTTCTTT.

The V gene is TRBV7-2, the J gene TRBJ2-5; tentative D call: TRBD2 (5 bases). CDR1 SGHTA and CDR2 FQGNSA come from the germline V gene. This CDR3 has 15 amino acids. The V end was cut by 9 bases, the J end by 5 bases, with 22 bases between. Here the CDR3 reads CASQQWALADETQYF. The CDR3 nucleotides read TGTGCCAGTCAGCAATGGGCTCTAGCCGATGAGACCCAGTACTTC.

This chain links TRBV5-4 with TRBJ1-6; D remains ambiguous. The CDR3 totals 12 residues. V lost 3 bases and J 7 bases, leaving 5 bases between the germline ends. Germline V gene data show CDR1 as SGHNT and CDR2 as YYREEE (reference sequence). The CDR3 sequence is CASSSLNSPLHF. CDR3 bases: TGTGCCAGCAGCTCTCTGAATTCACCCCTCCACTTT.